This record looks at one T cell receptor beta chain sequence and its context. This clone showed up just once. Its antigen is unknown. Per-nucleotide qualities are absent, and no much larger clonotype sits a single base away. The CDR3 regions of human TCRbeta chains were subjected to immunosequencing. As for how the authors treated the data: TCRs in the repertoires were matched against a reference library of SARS-CoV-2-specific TCRs that had been generated with the MIRA antigen-specificity platform. Breadth was defined as the fraction of unique TCRs that were SARS-CoV-2-associated, and depth was defined as the fraction of total T cells that were SARS-CoV-2-associated. Using the MIRA data, each spike-specific TCR was mapped to the spike region that the TCR reacts to and placed in a CD4 or CD8 class. Log10-transformed breadth and depth values were compared by one-way ANOVA with Sidak's multiple comparisons tests. The table was pulled from immuneACCESS by TCRdb, which kept in-frame rearrangements only. Such tables lose some clones; where checked, under half of the loss comes from unresolved V genes, and the rest has no known cause. For V, J and clone size, that table is used; D and trimming come from the DNA. This sample has around 95,000 clones in its table, and about 89% of those were observed once. The ten largest clones capture 4% to 5% of the sample.

These data are taken from a study of T cell responses to AZD1222 COVID-19 vaccine (dated by TCRdb to 2020 to 2023). Regarding the research as a whole: A total of about 250 trial participants underwent TCR sequencing, of whom about 200 had received two doses of AZD1222 and some 25 had received two doses of the MenACWY control vaccine. Trial participants were enrolled into age subgroups of 18-55, 56-69 and 70-plus years, which contained around 150, 29 and 61 TCR-sequenced participants, respectively.

Sample time point, as interpreted from the label and publication: baseline before first vaccination. This specimen's treatment or condition label, interpreted: meningococcal conjugate vaccine given as trial control. Samples from vaccinated people were obtained from the UK trials COV001 and COV002, which included a single-blind randomized controlled phase 2/3 trial of AZD1222 (ChAdOx1 nCoV-19) in healthy adults. For TCRbeta chain sequencing, PBMC samples were collected from trial participants at day 0 and at day 28 after the second dose. Findings and caveats that apply to the study as a whole: Spike-specific TCR breadth and depth rose significantly after two AZD1222 doses compared with day 0 and with MenACWY recipients. Because no samples from the day 14 peak response were available, repertoires could be characterized only after the peak T cell response. The whole spike protein was spanned by vaccine-associated CD4 TCRs, and dominant responses were seen in regions 160-218 and 743-854. The 56-69-year group was small, and its depth increase did not reach significance, likely because of low power. Only 5 to 7 AZD1222 recipients were SARS-CoV-2 seropositive at baseline, limiting conclusions about previously exposed vaccinees. Most participants were white British and females outnumbered males, and the authors suggested that clonal diversity may have been underestimated. Nearly half of unique spike-specific TCRs reportedly recognized epitopes outside regions mutated in the B.1.351 and B.1.1.7 variants.

At the junction V is shortened by 10 bases and J by 2 bases; bases outside the gene matches: 6. From cysteine to phenylalanine, the CDR3 is 13 amino acids long. Only the CDR3 DNA stays, 39 bases, in frame from base 1. Recombination connected TRBV12-3 or TRBV12-4 to TRBJ2-3, with 7 junctional bases fitting TRBD1. The sequence was collected from an adult in good health. Source: peripheral blood, taken on day 0 of MenACWY control vaccination. In nucleotide form, the sequence is TGTGCCACAGGGACAGAAAACACAGATACGCAGTATTTT. It translates as CATGTENTDTQYF.